This is a list of T cell receptor beta chains from one sample in a study of brain T cells in children with intractable seizures. Only in-frame clones appear in the TCRdb table, and some are missing; sequencing was by immunoSEQ multiplex PCR. Of under 150,000 clones listed, 94% are singletons. Sequencing was performed on peripheral blood, taken at surgery. Source of these receptors: a boy under two years old with hemimegalencephaly and intractable seizures. The CDR3 runs from the conserved cysteine through the conserved F or W. D genes are given only for firm matches.

TRBJ2-7	TRBV7-2	.	TGTGCCAGCAGCTTAGACGGCGGGCTTTACGAGCAGTACTTC	CASSLDGGLYEQYF
TRBJ2-7	TRBV10-1	TRBD1	TGCGCCAGCAGAACCGACAGGGCAGGAACTTCCTACGAGCAGTACTTC	CASRTDRAGTSYEQYF
TRBJ1-1	TRBV27	.	TGTGCCAGCAGTCCTCTTGGATCGGGCACTGAAGCTTTCTTT	CASSPLGSGTEAFF
TRBJ2-2	TRBV5-1	.	TGCGCCAGCAGCTTGGCCGAGGGGAGCGGGGAGCTGTTTTTT	CASSLAEGSGELFF
TRBJ2-3	TRBV13	TRBD2	TGTGCCAGCAGCCAGGGACTAGCCAGCACAGATACGCAGTATTTT	CASSQGLASTDTQYF
TRBJ2-6	TRBV15	.	TGTGCCACCAGCGGCCTGTCCCCCTTGCGTGGGGCCAACGTCCTGACTTTC	CATSGLSPLRGANVLTF
TRBJ2-3	TRBV27	.	TGTGCCAGCAGTCCCGCCTACCCCCCAGTCCAGTATTTT	CASSPAYPPVQYF
TRBJ2-7	TRBV7-9	TRBD2	TGTGCCAGCAGCTTACTAGCGGCCTACGAGCAGTACTTC	CASSLLAAYEQYF
TRBJ2-3	TRBV7-6	.	TGTGCCAGCAGCGGAGGGGGGCCCCGCACAGATACGCAGTATTTT	CASSGGGPRTDTQYF
TRBJ1-4	TRBV11-2	TRBD1	TGTGCCAGCAGCTTAGCTCAGGGGGCGTGGGAAAAACTGTTTTTT	CASSLAQGAWEKLFF
TRBJ2-5	TRBV5-1	.	TGCGCCAGCAGCTTGTCGGCTGAGACCCAGTACTTC	CASSLSAETQYF
TRBJ2-5	TRBV6-6	.	TGTGCCAGCAGTTACTCGGCCAGCCAAGAGACCCAGTACTTC	CASSYSASQETQYF
TRBJ1-2	TRBV28	.	TGTGCCAGCAGTTTAGGGTGGTCGAACTATGGCTACACCTTC	CASSLGWSNYGYTF
TRBJ2-5	TRBV6-2/TRBV6-3	TRBD2	TGTGCCAGCACCCCGACTAGCGCCCAAGAGACCCAGTACTTC	CASTPTSAQETQYF
TRBJ2-7	TRBV6-5	TRBD2	TGTGCCAGCAGCACCACTACTAGCGGGAGTGCCGAGCAGTACTTC	CASSTTTSGSAEQYF